This T cell receptor (beta chain) was captured in a study of cytomegalovirus exposure and HLA in healthy donors. Whole-study results and caveats: At a 0.05 false discovery rate, a later analysis found 15,000 to 20,000 TCR beta sequences to be associated with HLA alleles. A link between a missense DCLRE1C variant and TCR beta V- and J-gene trimming emerged from a later analysis.

This CDR3 contains 14 residues. Germline CDR1 MNHNS, CDR2 SASEGT. The J segment lost 1 base and the V segment lost 8 bases, leaving 7 bases of the junction unmatched. On this clone: Its specificity is unknown.

In the PCR, 60 Vbeta and 13 Jbeta primers were used. The method was immunoSEQ multiplex PCR; TCRdb's version includes in-frame clones alone and lacks a portion of them. The table has 75,000 to 80,000 clones, about 70% seen once. The sequenced material came from PBMCs. The chain links TRBV6-1 to TRBJ2-5, with 7 bases identical to TRBD2. This receptor was taken from a male donor in good health and CMV-seropositive. The CDR3 nucleotides are TGTGCCAGCCACCTTGGCGGGGGCCAAGAGACCCAGTACTTC. Amino acids: CASHLGGGQETQYF.